This TCR beta chain was captured by sequencing in a study of CD8+ T cells in alopecia areata. This clone was picked up one time. Its antigen is unidentified. Treatment specified: oral pan-JAK inhibitor, 5-10 mg twice daily. Study-level results: Tofacitinib significantly lowered scalp clonality and expanded CD8+ clones among the top 100. Uncertainty remains about how baseline CD8+ expansion links to response, with one nonresponder.

Germline values: CDR1 SQVTM, CDR2 ANQGSEA. This CDR3 contains 12 residues. Trimming pared 7 bases from V and 1 base from J, leaving 10 bases between. Extraction of RNA preceded its reverse transcription into cDNA, which served as the sequencing template. TCRdb's table, derived via immunoSEQ multiplex PCR, lists solely in-frame clones and lacks some. The sample consists of 160,000 or so clones, approximately 52% of them appearing once. This chain links TRBV29-1 with TRBJ2-5; D not resolved. The material sequenced was CD4+ T cells sorted from blood, taken at approximately week 56, from a patient treated with tofacitinib. The clonotype was recovered from a human donor with alopecia areata. Here the CDR3 DNA reads TGCAGCGGTGTTCAGACCCAAGAGACCCAGTACTTC. Protein: CSGVQTQETQYF.